This T cell receptor beta chain came from a study of Graves' ophthalmopathy and Graves' hyperthyroidism. Overall study: Before any treatment was given, at initial diagnosis, peripheral blood was collected. Study-wide findings and caveats: Appearing in blood as well were most expanded thyroid clonotypes above 0.001 frequency.

Among the exclusions were patients with other autoimmune diseases, uncontrolled infections, pregnancy or lactation. Diagnosis used clinical symptoms, serum thyroxine, TRAb, thyroid ultrasound and orbital computed tomography. Amplified material comprised TCR beta CDR3 regions derived from RNA transcripts. First-round RT-PCR relied on HTBI primers, and a second-round multiplex PCR came next. A single record per CDR3 protein comes from TCRdb applying MiXCR to the multiplex PCR reads. This table has about 340,000 distinct CDR3 sequences, roughly 15% appearing once. V was clipped by 2 bases and J by 0 bases, with 16 bases between them. The germline V gene has CDR1 MNHEY and CDR2 SVGEGT. The CDR3 is 17 amino acids. Concerning this clonotype: What it recognizes is unknown.

The rearrangement links TRBV6-2 or TRBV6-3 to TRBJ2-5; D might be TRBD1 (5 bases). The sequenced sample consisted of peripheral blood. The sequence was obtained from an adult man with Graves' ophthalmopathy. CDR3 bases: TGTGCCAGCAGTTACCTACCGACAGCGCCGTACCAAGAGACCCAGTACTTC. This codes for CASSYLPTAPYQETQYF.